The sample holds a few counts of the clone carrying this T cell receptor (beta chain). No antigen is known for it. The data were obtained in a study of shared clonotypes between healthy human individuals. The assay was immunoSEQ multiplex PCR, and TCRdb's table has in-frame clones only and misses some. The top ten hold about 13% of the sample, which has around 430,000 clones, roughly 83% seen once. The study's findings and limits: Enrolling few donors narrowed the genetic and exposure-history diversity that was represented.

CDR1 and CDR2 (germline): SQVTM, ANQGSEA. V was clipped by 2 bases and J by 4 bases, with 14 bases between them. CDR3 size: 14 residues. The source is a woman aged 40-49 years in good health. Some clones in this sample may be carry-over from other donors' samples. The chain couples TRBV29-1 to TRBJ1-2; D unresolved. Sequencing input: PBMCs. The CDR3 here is CSVERAGFGYGYTF. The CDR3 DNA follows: TGCAGCGTTGAAAGGGCGGGTTTCGGCTATGGCTACACCTTC.